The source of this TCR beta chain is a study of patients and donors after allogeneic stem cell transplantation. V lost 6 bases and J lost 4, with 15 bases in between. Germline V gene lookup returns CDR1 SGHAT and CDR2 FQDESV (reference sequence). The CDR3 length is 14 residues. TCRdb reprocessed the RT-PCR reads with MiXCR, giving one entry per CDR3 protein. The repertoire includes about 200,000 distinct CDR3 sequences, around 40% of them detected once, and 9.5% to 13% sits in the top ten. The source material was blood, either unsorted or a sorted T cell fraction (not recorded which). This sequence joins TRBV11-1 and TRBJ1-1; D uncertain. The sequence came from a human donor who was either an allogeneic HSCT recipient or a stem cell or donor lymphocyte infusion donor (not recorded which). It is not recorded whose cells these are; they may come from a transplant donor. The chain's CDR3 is CASRPQTRPTEAFF. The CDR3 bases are TGTGCCAGCAGACCTCAGACACGGCCCACTGAAGCTTTCTTT.